Listed below are T cell receptor beta chains from one sample, sequenced in a study of cytomegalovirus exposure and HLA in healthy donors. The protocol was immunoSEQ multiplex PCR, while the TCRdb copy is restricted to in-frame clones and leaves out a portion. The sample carries more than 200,000 clones, roughly 91% recorded once. Material for sequencing was PBMCs. These receptors were collected from a woman in her twenties or thirties in good health and CMV-seronegative. CDR3s include the opening cysteine and the closing phenylalanine or tryptophan. The D gene is left open where the match is weak. Some rows mark clone size as missing; the rest say once, few, many or name a class of expanded clone.

NA,TRBD2,TRBJ2-3,TRBV7-2,CASSSSGVTDTQYF,TGTGCCAGCAGCTCTAGCGGGGTCACAGATACGCAGTATTTT
once,TRBD1,TRBJ1-2,TRBV19,CASGQGAFGYTF,TGTGCCAGCGGACAGGGAGCGTTCGGCTACACCTTC
NA,TRBD1,TRBJ2-2,TRBV5-6,CASSLFPGTGATGELFF,TGTGCCAGCAGCTTGTTCCCCGGGACAGGCGCTACCGGGGAGCTGTTTTTT
NA,NA,TRBJ2-7,TRBV7-2,CASSLALGGVEQYF,TGTGCCAGCAGCTTAGCGCTGGGGGGCGTCGAGCAGTACTTC
NA,NA,TRBJ1-1,TRBV7-6,CASTDGLNTEAFF,TGTGCCAGCACGGACGGTTTGAACACTGAAGCTTTCTTT
many,TRBD2,TRBJ2-5,TRBV7-9,CASSRRAGDQETQYF,TGTGCCAGCAGCCGGCGGGCGGGAGACCAAGAGACCCAGTACTTC
NA,NA,TRBJ1-5,TRBV6-5,CASRPRDMEYQHF,TGTGCCAGCAGGCCCCGGGACATGGAGTACCAGCATTTT
NA,TRBD2,TRBJ2-1,TRBV25-1,CASSESAGGDNEQFF,TGTGCCAGCAGTGAATCGGCGGGAGGCGACAATGAGCAGTTCTTC
NA,NA,TRBJ1-2,TRBV6-1,CASNPTGNYGYTF,TGTGCCAGCAATCCGACAGGAAACTATGGCTACACCTTC
NA,TRBD1,TRBJ1-5,TRBV6-1,CASSEWDRDRGHRGNQPQHF,TGTGCCAGCAGTGAATGGGACCGGGACAGGGGGCATCGGGGCAATCAGCCCCAGCATTTT
NA,NA,TRBJ1-3,TRBV9,CASSPQLGGSGNTIYF,TGTGCCAGCAGCCCGCAGCTGGGGGGCTCTGGAAACACCATATATTTT
NA,NA,TRBJ2-7,TRBV27,CASSLYISDEQYF,TGTGCCAGCAGTTTATACATCTCCGACGAGCAGTACTTC
NA,TRBD2,TRBJ2-7,TRBV9,CASSVVASGSIHEQYF,TGTGCCAGCAGCGTAGTCGCTAGCGGGAGTATCCACGAGCAGTACTTC
NA,NA,TRBJ1-4,TRBV5-1,CASSFGDVVNEKLFF,TGCGCCAGCAGCTTTGGGGACGTAGTTAATGAAAAACTGTTTTTT
NA,NA,TRBJ2-3,TRBV7-3,CASSLTPTAGARAIADTQYF,TGTGCCAGCAGCTTAACCCCTACAGCGGGCGCAAGAGCTATTGCAGATACGCAGTATTTT
NA,NA,TRBJ1-2,TRBV5-1,CASSLQESSYGYTF,TGCGCCAGCAGCTTACAGGAGTCCTCATATGGCTACACCTTC
NA,NA,TRBJ2-1,TRBV7-9,CASSFGPSNEQFF,TGTGCCAGCAGCTTCGGGCCGAGCAATGAGCAGTTCTTC
NA,NA,TRBJ2-1,TRBV29-1,CSVEDPQGGPYNEQFF,TGCAGCGTTGAAGATCCTCAGGGGGGACCCTACAATGAGCAGTTCTTC
NA,NA,TRBJ2-1,TRBV27,CASTRRPPHTNEQFF,TGTGCCAGCACTCGGCGGCCCCCACACACGAATGAGCAGTTCTTC
NA,TRBD2,TRBJ2-6,TRBV7-9,CASRSPLAGESSGANVLTF,TGTGCCAGCAGATCACCTCTAGCGGGGGAGAGCTCTGGGGCCAACGTCCTGACTTTC
NA,NA,TRBJ1-1,TRBV19,CASSIGNEAFF,TGTGCCAGTAGTATAGGGAACGAGGCTTTCTTT
NA,NA,TRBJ2-1,TRBV11-2,CASSSFNEQFF,TGTGCCAGCAGCTCTTTTAATGAGCAGTTCTTC
NA,NA,TRBJ2-7,TRBV6-1,CASSQTYEQYF,TGTGCCAGCAGCCAGACGTACGAGCAGTACTTC
NA,NA,TRBJ2-1,TRBV28,CASTLIEGRDNEQFF,TGTGCCAGCACACTAATCGAGGGTAGGGACAATGAGCAGTTCTTC
NA,NA,TRBJ2-3,TRBV28,CASSLKFTTDTQYF,TGTGCCAGCAGTTTAAAGTTCACGACAGATACGCAGTATTTT
NA,NA,TRBJ1-2,TRBV6-7,CASTLGQEGDGYTF,TGTGCCAGCACCCTCGGACAAGAGGGTGATGGCTACACCTTC
NA,NA,TRBJ2-7,TRBV7-8,CASSLSPGWDEQYF,TGTGCCAGCAGCTTATCCCCCGGGTGGGACGAGCAGTACTTC
NA,TRBD2,TRBJ2-1,TRBV27,CASSTPSGSYNEQFF,TGTGCCAGCAGTACACCCAGCGGGAGCTACAATGAGCAGTTCTTC
NA,NA,TRBJ2-7,TRBV28,CASSFGGSSYEQYF,TGTGCCAGCAGTTTTGGGGGTAGCTCCTACGAGCAGTACTTC
few,TRBD1,TRBJ2-7,TRBV6-4,CASGTGTGPLSSYEQYF,TGTGCCAGCGGGACAGGGACCGGACCCCTAAGCTCCTACGAGCAGTACTTC
NA,NA,TRBJ2-3,TRBV27,CASSLWQGHTDTQYF,TGTGCCAGCAGTTTATGGCAGGGTCACACAGATACGCAGTATTTT
NA,NA,TRBJ2-3,TRBV5-1,CASSLIAAGGTDTQYF,TGCGCCAGCAGCCTGATAGCGGCAGGGGGCACAGATACGCAGTATTTT
once,TRBD2,TRBJ2-3,TRBV28,CASRSPGRGRTDTQYF,TGTGCCAGCAGGAGCCCAGGGCGCGGGAGGACAGATACGCAGTATTTT
few,NA,TRBJ2-7,TRBV28,CASSLNPPGQYYEQYF,TGTGCCAGCAGTTTAAACCCCCCGGGACAATACTACGAGCAGTACTTC
NA,NA,TRBJ1-5,TRBV7-2,CASSPGGSNQPQHF,TGTGCCAGCAGTCCCGGGGGTAGCAATCAGCCCCAGCATTTT
NA,NA,TRBJ1-3,TRBV15,CATTPGSGNTIYF,TGTGCCACCACCCCGGGCTCTGGAAACACCATATATTTT
NA,NA,TRBJ2-7,TRBV11-2,CASSDGGLDEQYF,TGTGCCAGCAGCGACGGGGGCCTGGACGAGCAGTACTTC
NA,NA,TRBJ2-7,TRBV7-9,CASSLVGQADSYEQYF,TGTGCCAGCAGCTTAGTGGGACAAGCCGACTCCTACGAGCAGTACTTC
few,NA,TRBJ1-5,TRBV12-5,CASGFQSNQPQHF,TGTGCTAGTGGTTTCCAAAGCAATCAGCCCCAGCATTTT
NA,NA,TRBJ2-1,TRBV7-9,CASRFLEGKQFF,TGTGCCAGCAGATTCCTCGAGGGGAAGCAGTTCTTC
NA,NA,TRBJ2-2,TRBV4-3,CASSLSWEANTGELFF,TGCGCCAGCAGTCTGTCTTGGGAGGCGAACACCGGGGAGCTGTTTTTT
NA,NA,TRBJ2-7,TRBV6-1,CASTWGETYEQYF,TGTGCCAGCACGTGGGGGGAAACCTACGAGCAGTACTTC
few,NA,TRBJ2-7,TRBV14,CASSQGWNEQYF,TGTGCCAGCAGCCAAGGGTGGAACGAGCAGTACTTC
few,NA,TRBJ2-7,TRBV7-9,CASSSAYEQYF,TGTGCCAGCAGCTCAGCCTACGAGCAGTACTTC
NA,NA,TRBJ2-7,TRBV7-2,CASSSPGVRLEQYF,TGTGCCAGCAGCTCTCCAGGGGTCAGGCTCGAGCAGTACTTC
NA,NA,TRBJ2-3,TRBV7-9,CASTHNRGGFTDTQYF,TGTGCCAGCACTCACAACAGGGGGGGCTTCACAGATACGCAGTATTTT
once,TRBD2,TRBJ2-3,TRBV28,CASSLLVGTSGRDTQYF,TGTGCCAGCAGTTTGTTGGTAGGGACTAGCGGGAGAGATACGCAGTATTTT
NA,NA,TRBJ1-1,TRBV6-5,CASSYIRNTEAFF,TGTGCCAGCAGTTACATCCGGAACACTGAAGCTTTCTTT
NA,TRBD2,TRBJ2-5,TRBV7-8,CASSYSGEEVIETQYF,TGTGCCAGCAGCTACAGCGGGGAGGAGGTGATAGAGACCCAGTACTTC
once,NA,TRBJ1-1,TRBV7-9,CASSLSQPGHRTEAFF,TGTGCCAGCAGCTTGAGCCAACCGGGACACCGCACTGAAGCTTTCTTT
NA,TRBD1,TRBJ2-7,TRBV6-5,CASSYSGPGGYEQYF,TGTGCCAGCAGTTACTCGGGACCAGGGGGTTACGAGCAGTACTTC
NA,TRBD1,TRBJ1-4,TRBV5-1,CASSFTGDSNEKLFF,TGCGCCAGCAGCTTCACAGGGGATTCTAATGAAAAACTGTTTTTT
few,NA,TRBJ1-5,TRBV30,CASRVDQPQHF,TGTGCCTCGCGGGTGGATCAGCCCCAGCATTTT
NA,TRBD2,TRBJ2-7,TRBV28,CASSFGTSGYEQYF,TGTGCCAGCAGTTTCGGGACTAGCGGGTACGAGCAGTACTTC
NA,TRBD2,TRBJ2-2,TRBV28,CASSIGLAGMRGELFF,TGTGCCAGCAGCATTGGACTAGCGGGAATGAGGGGGGAGCTGTTTTTT
NA,NA,TRBJ1-2,TRBV4-3,CASSQVRSYGYTF,TGCGCCAGCAGCCAGGTCAGAAGCTATGGCTACACCTTC
NA,NA,TRBJ2-1,TRBV11-2,CASSLGAGEQFF,TGTGCCAGCAGCTTAGGAGCGGGTGAGCAGTTCTTC
few,NA,TRBJ2-3,TRBV18,CASSYSTDTQYF,TGTGCCAGCTCATACAGCACAGATACGCAGTATTTT
once,TRBD1,TRBJ2-7,TRBV5-5,CASSGTGGEEDEQYF,TGTGCCAGCAGCGGTACAGGGGGCGAGGAGGACGAGCAGTACTTC
NA,NA,TRBJ2-4,TRBV28,CASSSGSNIQYF,TGTGCCAGCAGTTCAGGGTCTAACATTCAGTACTTC